A selection of T cell receptor beta chains follows, all from one sample in a study of blood T cell repertoires in COVID-19. Profiled with immunoSEQ multiplex PCR; TCRdb holds only in-frame clones, not every one. The sample contains 100,000 to 150,000 clones, approximately 88% of which appear only once. Sequenced: peripheral blood. The source of these receptors is a man aged 65 to 85 with active COVID-19. Both conserved end residues are part of each CDR3. Fields, in order: V gene, J gene, CDR3 protein.

V gene: TRBV18; J gene: TRBJ1-3; CDR3 protein: CASSPTRETGPGNTIYF
V gene: TRBV2; J gene: TRBJ1-5; CDR3 protein: CASTQSTGNQPQHF
V gene: TRBV5-5; J gene: TRBJ2-7; CDR3 protein: CASSLGTGSSYEQYF
V gene: TRBV3-1/TRBV3-2; J gene: TRBJ2-7; CDR3 protein: CASSGNSGQYF
V gene: TRBV7-7; J gene: TRBJ2-7; CDR3 protein: CASSLGLSYEQYF
V gene: TRBV28; J gene: TRBJ1-4; CDR3 protein: CASSFTGVSVKLFF
V gene: TRBV15; J gene: TRBJ2-5; CDR3 protein: CATQGTAPETQYF
V gene: TRBV5-1; J gene: TRBJ2-1; CDR3 protein: CASSLGGSSYNEQFF
V gene: TRBV24-1; J gene: TRBJ1-1; CDR3 protein: CATSDSWGRDEAFF
V gene: TRBV28; J gene: TRBJ1-2; CDR3 protein: CASSPSREVRYGYTF
V gene: TRBV5-6; J gene: TRBJ2-5; CDR3 protein: CASSSGFYETQYF
V gene: TRBV6-1; J gene: TRBJ2-2; CDR3 protein: CASSEVGTSSAVELFF
V gene: TRBV5-6; J gene: TRBJ2-1; CDR3 protein: CASSLTSSNEQFF
V gene: TRBV27; J gene: TRBJ2-7; CDR3 protein: CASSITGSIDEQYF